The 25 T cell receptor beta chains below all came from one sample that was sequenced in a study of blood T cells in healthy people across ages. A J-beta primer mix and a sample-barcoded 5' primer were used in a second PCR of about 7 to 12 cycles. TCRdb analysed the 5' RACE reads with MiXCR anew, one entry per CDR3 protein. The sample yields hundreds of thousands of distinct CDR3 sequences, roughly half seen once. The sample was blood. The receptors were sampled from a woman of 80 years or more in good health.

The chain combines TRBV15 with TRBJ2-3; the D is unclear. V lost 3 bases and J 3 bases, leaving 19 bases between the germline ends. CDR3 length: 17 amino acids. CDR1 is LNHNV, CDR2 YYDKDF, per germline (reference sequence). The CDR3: CATSRDERGEQTDTQYF. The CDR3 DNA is TGTGCCACCAGCAGGGACGAGAGAGGAGAACAAACAGATACGCAGTATTTT. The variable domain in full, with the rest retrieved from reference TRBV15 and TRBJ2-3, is DAMVIQNPRYQVTQFGKPVTLSCSQTLNHNVMYWYQQKSSQAPKLLFHYYDKDFNNEADTPDNFQSRRPNTSFCFLDIRSPGLGDTAMYLCATSRDERGEQTDTQYFGPGTRLTVL.

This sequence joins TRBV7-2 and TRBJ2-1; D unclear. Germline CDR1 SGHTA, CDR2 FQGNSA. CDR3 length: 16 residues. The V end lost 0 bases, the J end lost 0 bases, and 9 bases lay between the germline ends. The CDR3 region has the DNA TGTGCCAGCAGCTTAGCGTCGCCGAGCTCCTACAATGAGCAGTTCTTC. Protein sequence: CASSLASPSSYNEQFF.

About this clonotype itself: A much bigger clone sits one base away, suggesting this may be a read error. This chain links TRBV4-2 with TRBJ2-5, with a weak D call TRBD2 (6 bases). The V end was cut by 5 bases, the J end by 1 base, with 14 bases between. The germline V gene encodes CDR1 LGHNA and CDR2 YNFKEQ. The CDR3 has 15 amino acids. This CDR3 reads CASSSAAGTQETQYF. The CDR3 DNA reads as TGTGCCAGCAGCTCCGCGGCGGGGACCCAAGAGACCCAGTACTTC.

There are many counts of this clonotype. CDR3 nucleotide sequence: TGTGCCTGGAGATGGAACGTGGGTGAGCAGTTCTTC. Its translation: CAWRWNVGEQFF. The chain couples TRBV30 to TRBJ2-1; no firm D call. The CDR3 consists of 12 residues. Germline-derived CDR1 and CDR2 are GTSNPN and SVGIG (reference sequence). The V and J ends lost 3 bases and 9 bases respectively, with 12 bases between them.

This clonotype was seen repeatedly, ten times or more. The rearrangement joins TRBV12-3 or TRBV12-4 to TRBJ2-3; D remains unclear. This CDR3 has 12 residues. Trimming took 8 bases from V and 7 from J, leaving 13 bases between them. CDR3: CASAPRGYTQYF. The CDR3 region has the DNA TGTGCCAGCGCGCCACGCGGCTATACGCAGTATTTT.

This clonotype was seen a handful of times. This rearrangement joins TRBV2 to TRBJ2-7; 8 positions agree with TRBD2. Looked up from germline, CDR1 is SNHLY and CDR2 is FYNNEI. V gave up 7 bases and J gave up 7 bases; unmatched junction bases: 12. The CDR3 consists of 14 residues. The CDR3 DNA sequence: TGTGCCAGCAAGGAGACAGCGGGGGCTCCAGAGCAGTACTTC. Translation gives CASKETAGAPEQYF.

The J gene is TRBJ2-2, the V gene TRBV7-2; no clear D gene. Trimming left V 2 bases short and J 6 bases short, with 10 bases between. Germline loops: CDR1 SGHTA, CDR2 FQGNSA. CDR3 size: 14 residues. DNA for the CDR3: TGTGCCAGCAGCTTATCTACTCGGTCCGGGGAGCTGTTTTTT. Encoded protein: CASSLSTRSGELFF. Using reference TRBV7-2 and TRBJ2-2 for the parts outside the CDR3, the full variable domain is GAGVSQSPSNKVTEKGKDVELRCDPISGHTALYWYRQSLGQGLEFLIYFQGNSAPDKSGLPSDRFSAERTGGSVSTLTIQRTQQEDSAVYLCASSLSTRSGELFFGEGSRLTVL.

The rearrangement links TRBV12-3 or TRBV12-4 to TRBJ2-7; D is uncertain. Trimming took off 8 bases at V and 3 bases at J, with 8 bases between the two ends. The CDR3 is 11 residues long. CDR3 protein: CASALSYEQYF. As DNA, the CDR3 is TGTGCCAGCGCCCTCAGCTACGAGCAGTACTTC.

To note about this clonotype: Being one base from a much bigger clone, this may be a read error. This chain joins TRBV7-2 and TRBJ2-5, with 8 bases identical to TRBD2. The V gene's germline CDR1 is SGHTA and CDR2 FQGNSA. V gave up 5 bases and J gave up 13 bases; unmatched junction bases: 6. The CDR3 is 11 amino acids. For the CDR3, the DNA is TGTGCCAGCAGCGAACTAGCGGCGGCGTACTTC. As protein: CASSELAAAYF.

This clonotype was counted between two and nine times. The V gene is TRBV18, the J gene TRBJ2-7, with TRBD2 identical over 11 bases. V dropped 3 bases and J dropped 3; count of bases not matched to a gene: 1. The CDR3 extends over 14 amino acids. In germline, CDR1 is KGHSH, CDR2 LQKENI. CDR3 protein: CASSPLAGGYEQYF. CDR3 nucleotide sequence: TGTGCCAGCTCACCTCTAGCGGGGGGCTACGAGCAGTACTTC.

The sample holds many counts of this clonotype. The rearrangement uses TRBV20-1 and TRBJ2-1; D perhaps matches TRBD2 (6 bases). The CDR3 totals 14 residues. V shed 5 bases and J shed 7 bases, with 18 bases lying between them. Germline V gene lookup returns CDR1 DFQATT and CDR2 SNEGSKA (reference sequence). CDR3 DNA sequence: TGCAGTGCTCCCGACTGGGGGGTAGGGAATGAGCAGTTCTTC. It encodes CSAPDWGVGNEQFF.

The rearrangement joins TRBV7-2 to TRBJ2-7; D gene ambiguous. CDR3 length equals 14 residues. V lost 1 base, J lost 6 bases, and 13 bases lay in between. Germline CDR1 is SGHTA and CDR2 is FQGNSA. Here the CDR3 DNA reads TGTGCCAGCAGCTTAGTATCTAGTAGGGTCGAGCAGTACTTC. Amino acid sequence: CASSLVSSRVEQYF.

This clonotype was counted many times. The CDR3, as DNA: TGTGCCAGCAGTCTCCAAAGGTCGGGAGGACTGTACTTC. Its protein is CASSLQRSGGLYF. The rearrangement uses TRBV6-2 or TRBV6-3 and TRBJ2-4, with 7 bases identical to TRBD2. Looked up from germline, CDR1 is MNHEY and CDR2 is SVGEGT. There are 13 residues in the CDR3. Unmatched junction bases numbered 13, after V lost 5 bases and J lost 15 bases.

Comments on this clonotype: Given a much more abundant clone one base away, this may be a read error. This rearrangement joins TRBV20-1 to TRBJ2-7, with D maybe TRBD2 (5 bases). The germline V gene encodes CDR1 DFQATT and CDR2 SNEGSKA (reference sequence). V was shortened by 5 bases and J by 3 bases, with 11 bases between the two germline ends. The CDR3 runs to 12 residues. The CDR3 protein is CSAPHTSYEQYF. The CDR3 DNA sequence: TGCAGTGCTCCGCACACTAGCTACGAGCAGTACTTC.

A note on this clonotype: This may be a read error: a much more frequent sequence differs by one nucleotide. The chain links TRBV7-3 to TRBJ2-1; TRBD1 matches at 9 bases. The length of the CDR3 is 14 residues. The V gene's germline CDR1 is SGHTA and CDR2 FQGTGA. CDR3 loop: CAGSKGQGFNEQFF. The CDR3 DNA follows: TGTGCCGGCAGCAAAGGACAGGGGTTTAATGAGCAGTTCTTC.

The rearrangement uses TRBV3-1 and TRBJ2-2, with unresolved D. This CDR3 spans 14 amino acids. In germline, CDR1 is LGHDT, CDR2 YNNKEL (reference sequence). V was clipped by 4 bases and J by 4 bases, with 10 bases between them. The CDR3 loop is CASSREPFTGELFF. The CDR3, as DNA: TGTGCCAGCAGCCGCGAACCTTTCACCGGGGAGCTGTTTTTT.

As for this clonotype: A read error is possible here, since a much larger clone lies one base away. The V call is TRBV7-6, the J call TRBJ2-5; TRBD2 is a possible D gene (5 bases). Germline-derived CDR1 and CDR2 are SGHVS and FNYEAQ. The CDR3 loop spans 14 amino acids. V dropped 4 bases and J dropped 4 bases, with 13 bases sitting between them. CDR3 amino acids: CASSSRLGVETQYF. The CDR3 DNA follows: TGTGCCAGCAGCTCCCGTCTCGGGGTAGAGACCCAGTACTTC.

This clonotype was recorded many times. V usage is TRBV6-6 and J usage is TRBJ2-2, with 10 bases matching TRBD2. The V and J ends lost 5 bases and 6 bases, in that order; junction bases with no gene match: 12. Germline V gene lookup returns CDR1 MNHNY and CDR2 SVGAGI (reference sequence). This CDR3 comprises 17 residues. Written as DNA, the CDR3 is TGTGCCAGCAGTCCTCCTCTAGCGGGAGATGTTCCCGGGGAGCTGTTTTTT. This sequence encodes CASSPPLAGDVPGELFF.

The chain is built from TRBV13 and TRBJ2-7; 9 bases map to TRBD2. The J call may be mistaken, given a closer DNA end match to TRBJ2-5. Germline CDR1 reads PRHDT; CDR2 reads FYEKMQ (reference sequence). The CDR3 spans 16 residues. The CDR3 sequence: CASSSSSGDYRETQYF. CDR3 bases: TGTGCCAGCAGCTCCTCTAGCGGGGATTACCGGGAGACCCAGTACTTC.

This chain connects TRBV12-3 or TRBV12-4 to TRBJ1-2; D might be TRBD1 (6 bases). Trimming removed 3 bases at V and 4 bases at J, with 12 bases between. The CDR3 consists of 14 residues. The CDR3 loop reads CASSLGGTSYGYTF. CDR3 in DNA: TGTGCCAGCAGTTTGGGGGGGACAAGCTATGGCTACACCTTC.

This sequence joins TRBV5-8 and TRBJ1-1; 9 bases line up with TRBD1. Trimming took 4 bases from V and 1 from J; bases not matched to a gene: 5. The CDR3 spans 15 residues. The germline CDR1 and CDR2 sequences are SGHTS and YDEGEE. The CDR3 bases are TGTGCCAGCAGCCGGACGGGACAGGGGAACACTGAAGCTTTCTTT. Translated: CASSRTGQGNTEAFF.

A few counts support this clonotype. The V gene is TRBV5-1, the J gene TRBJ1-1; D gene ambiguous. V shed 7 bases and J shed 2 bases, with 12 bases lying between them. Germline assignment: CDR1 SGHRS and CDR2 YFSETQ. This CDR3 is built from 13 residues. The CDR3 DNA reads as TGCGCCAGCGTGGGGATCAGTAACACTGAAGCTTTCTTT. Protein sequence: CASVGISNTEAFF.

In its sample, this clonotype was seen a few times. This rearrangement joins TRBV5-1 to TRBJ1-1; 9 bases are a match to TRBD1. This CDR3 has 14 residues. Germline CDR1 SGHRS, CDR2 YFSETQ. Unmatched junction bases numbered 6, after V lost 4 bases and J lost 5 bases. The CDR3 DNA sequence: TGCGCCAGCAGCCCTCCGGGACAGGGAACTGAAGCTTTCTTT. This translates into CASSPPGQGTEAFF.

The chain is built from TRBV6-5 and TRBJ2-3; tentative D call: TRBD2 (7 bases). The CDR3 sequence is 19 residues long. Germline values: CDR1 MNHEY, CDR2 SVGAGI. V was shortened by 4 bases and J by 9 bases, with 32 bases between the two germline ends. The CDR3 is CASSSLPRTGGGPTHTQYF. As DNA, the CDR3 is TGTGCCAGCAGTTCACTCCCCAGGACTGGCGGGGGCCCCACCCACACGCAGTATTTT.

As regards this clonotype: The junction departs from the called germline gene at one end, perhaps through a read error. The CDR3 bases are TGCAGTGCAGTAAGCGGGAGAGAGGCCCAGTACTTC. Encoded protein: CSAVSGREAQYF. The chain couples TRBV20-1 to TRBJ2-5, with 8 bases fitting TRBD2. Per the germline V gene, CDR1 is DFQATT and CDR2 is SNEGSKA (reference sequence). The CDR3 extends over 12 amino acids.